This T cell receptor (beta chain) was sequenced for a study of a mutant IDH1 vaccine in newly diagnosed glioma. Study as a whole: Patients, over weeks 1, 3, 5, 7, 11, 15, 19 and 23, received a total of eight vaccinations. Vaccination followed radiotherapy alone by 4-6 weeks, or accompanied temozolomide cycles. Patients were pretreated with radiotherapy, temozolomide, or both, mostly both.

Comment on this clone: Its target is not known.

The time point was: week 23, last vaccination. Each vaccine dose was 300 ug of mutant IDH1 20-mer peptide, with topical imiquimod. Donors harbored newly found WHO grade 3 or 4 IDH1-mutant, ATRX-lost astrocytomas. The CDR3 runs 13 residues. Looked up from germline, CDR1 is KGHSH and CDR2 is LQKENI. V was clipped by 4 bases and J by 7 bases, with 14 bases between them. This table comes from immunoSEQ multiplex PCR, and its TCRdb copy is limited to in-frame clones, with some not included. The sample consists of about 53,000 clones, 80% to 90% of them appearing once. The chain couples TRBV18 to TRBJ2-7; the D gene is possibly TRBD2 (5 bases). The sequence came from a woman aged 40 to 55 with glioma. Some clones in this sample may be carry-over from other donors' samples. The starting material was PBMCs, obtained from a glioma patient whose treatment included an IDH1 peptide vaccine. CDR3 sequence reads: CASSQSSVGEQYF. The CDR3, as DNA: TGTGCCAGCTCACAAAGTAGCGTTGGGGAGCAGTACTTC.